The source of this TCR beta chain is a study of cytomegalovirus exposure and HLA in healthy donors. Overall study: A preliminary data release comprised roughly 80 million unique TCRs obtained from HLA-typed donors.

Of note for this clone: Its antigen remains unidentified.

PCR involved 60 Vbeta and 13 Jbeta primers. The method was immunoSEQ multiplex PCR; TCRdb's version includes in-frame clones alone and lacks a portion of them. The sample has around 100,000 clones, 67% seen once. The germline V gene encodes CDR1 SQVTM and CDR2 ANQGSEA. V gave up 3 bases and J gave up 5 bases; unmatched junction bases: 4. The CDR3 totals 13 residues. General observations from the study: Diagnosis of cytomegalovirus status made by the classifier reportedly showed high specificity and sensitivity. Sequencing depth roughly uniform across donors was assumed in presence/absence analyses.

Donors likely had unrecorded immune exposures despite being nominally healthy when sampled. The chain is built from TRBV29-1 and TRBJ1-1; TRBD1 matches 9 bases. This clonotype was obtained from a man between 25 and 39 years old in good health and CMV-seronegative. Specimen: PBMCs. The CDR3 region is CSVEDRGITEAFF. DNA of the CDR3: TGCAGCGTTGAGGACAGGGGTATAACTGAAGCTTTCTTT.